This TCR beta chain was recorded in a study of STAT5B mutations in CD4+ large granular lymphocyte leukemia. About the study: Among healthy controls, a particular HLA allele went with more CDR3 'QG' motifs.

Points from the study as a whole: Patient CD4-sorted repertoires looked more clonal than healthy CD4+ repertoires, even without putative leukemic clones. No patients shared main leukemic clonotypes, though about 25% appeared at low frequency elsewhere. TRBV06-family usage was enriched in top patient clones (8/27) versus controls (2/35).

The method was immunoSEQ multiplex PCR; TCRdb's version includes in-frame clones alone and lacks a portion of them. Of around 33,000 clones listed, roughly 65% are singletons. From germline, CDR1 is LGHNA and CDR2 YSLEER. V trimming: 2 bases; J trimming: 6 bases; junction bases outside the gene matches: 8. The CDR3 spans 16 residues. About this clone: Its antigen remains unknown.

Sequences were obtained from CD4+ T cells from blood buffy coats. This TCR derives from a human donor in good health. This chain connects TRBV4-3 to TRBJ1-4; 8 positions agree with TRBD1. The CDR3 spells CASSQRHRGMDEKLFF. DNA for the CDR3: TGCGCCAGCAGCCAACGACACAGGGGGATGGATGAAAAACTGTTTTTT.